This T cell receptor (beta chain) was profiled in a study of shared clonotypes between healthy human individuals. Study conclusions and caveats: Around 5% was the fraction of naive CD4 clonotypes found shared across four donors.

This CDR3 is 16 amino acids long. Germline CDR1 is SEHNR and CDR2 is FQNEAQ (reference sequence). V was cut by 2 bases and J by 0 bases, with 11 bases left in between. Sequencing used immunoSEQ multiplex PCR; TCRdb keeps in-frame clones, though not all of them. In the table there are under 600,000 clones, nearly 98% of which are singletons. Positive CCR7 selection of CD45RO-negative cells yielded the naive CD8 cells, and terminally differentiated effector memory CD45RA+ cells were excluded. Of note for this clone: Its antigen is currently unknown.

The sample taken for sequencing was naive CD8+ T cells sorted from blood. The J gene is TRBJ1-3, the V gene TRBV7-9; D is perhaps TRBD1 (5 bases). This sequence was found in a man aged 25 to 45 in good health. CDR3 nucleotides: TGTGCCAGCAGCTTAAGTCAGGGACTCTCTGGAAACACCATATATTTT. This codes for CASSLSQGLSGNTIYF.